A single sample gave rise to the 27 T cell receptor beta chains below, sequenced in a study of tumor-infiltrating lymphocytes in localized non-small cell lung cancer. The table came from immunoSEQ multiplex PCR; TCRdb's copy has only in-frame clones and leaves some out. The table includes just over 7,000 clones, 74% detected once. Sequences were obtained from uninvolved lung tissue not adjacent to the tumor. Source of these receptors: a human donor with non-small cell lung cancer.

The chain couples TRBV5-4 to TRBJ2-5; 9 bases map to TRBD2. The ends lost 4 bases at V and 2 bases at J; junction bases unmatched: 6. The germline V gene encodes CDR1 SGHNT and CDR2 YYREEE (reference sequence). The CDR3 contains 15 residues. This chain's CDR3 is CASSAGLAGQETQYF. The CDR3 bases are TGTGCCAGCAGCGCGGGCCTAGCGGGACAAGAGACCCAGTACTTC. The variable domain in full, completed from reference TRBV5-4 and TRBJ2-5, reads ETGVTQSPTHLIKTRGQQVTLRCSSQSGHNTVSWYQQALGQGPQFIFQYYREEENGRGNFPPRFSGLQFPNYSSELNVNALELDDSALYLCASSAGLAGQETQYFGPGTRLLVL.

The chain employs TRBV7-9 and TRBJ2-3; D may be TRBD1 (6 bases). Germline V gene lookup returns CDR1 SEHNR and CDR2 FQNEAQ (reference sequence). V was cut by 5 bases and J by 0 bases, with 12 bases left in between. The CDR3 runs to 15 residues. The CDR3 nucleotides are TGTGCCAGCAGCCGTTATACAGGGAGCACAGATACGCAGTATTTT. The encoded protein is CASSRYTGSTDTQYF.

This clone was observed once. The chain links TRBV6-1 to TRBJ1-3, with D uncertain. CDR1 and CDR2 from the germline V gene are MNHNS and SASEGT. The CDR3 has 14 residues. V shed 6 bases and J shed 4 bases, with 13 bases lying between them. For the CDR3, the DNA is TGTGCCAGCAGCCCGAGCGGGTCGGGAAACACCATATATTTT. Translated, it gives CASSPSGSGNTIYF.

The chain has TRBV7-2 and TRBJ1-5; D may be TRBD1 (6 bases). In germline, CDR1 is SGHTA, CDR2 FQGNSA. The CDR3 loop spans 14 amino acids. V was trimmed by 5 bases and J by 9 bases, leaving 17 bases between them. The CDR3 loop reads CASSPGHPGGPQHF. CDR3 in DNA: TGTGCCAGCAGCCCGGGACACCCGGGTGGGCCCCAGCATTTT.

The rearrangement links TRBV27 to TRBJ1-3, with 10 bases identical to TRBD1. There are 15 residues in the CDR3. Germline lookup yields CDR1 MNHEY and CDR2 SMNVEV (reference sequence). V lost 6 bases, J lost 1 base, and 3 bases stayed unmatched. The DNA of the CDR3 is TGTGCCAGCAGACGACAGGGGGCGTCTGGAAACACCATATATTTT. Encoded protein: CASRRQGASGNTIYF.

J is TRBJ2-7 and V is TRBV7-6; 7 nucleotides align to TRBD1. The V gene's germline CDR1 is SGHVS and CDR2 FNYEAQ. V was clipped by 1 base and J by 2 bases; unmatched bases: 2. The CDR3 totals 14 residues. Here the CDR3 DNA reads TGTGCCAGCAGCTTAGGGACAGGTACCTACGAGCAGTACTTC. Its protein product is CASSLGTGTYEQYF.

This clone was observed a handful of times. The V and J genes are TRBV7-9 and TRBJ1-5, with D possibly TRBD1 on 5 matching bases. Trimming cost V 4 bases and J 4 bases, with 20 bases left between them. CDR1 SEHNR and CDR2 FQNEAQ come from the germline V gene (reference sequence). The CDR3 sequence is 17 residues long. The CDR3 sequence: CASSSIDYGGENQPQHF. CDR3 nucleotide sequence: TGTGCCAGCAGCTCAATAGACTATGGGGGGGAGAATCAGCCCCAGCATTTT.

V usage is TRBV7-2 and J usage is TRBJ2-3; weak D call: TRBD2 (5 bases). The germline V gene has CDR1 SGHTA and CDR2 FQGNSA. The CDR3 has 14 amino acids. Trimming pared 3 bases from V and 1 base from J, leaving 8 bases between. The CDR3 protein is CASSFWGGTDTQYF. CDR3 sequence (DNA): TGTGCCAGCAGCTTCTGGGGAGGCACAGATACGCAGTATTTT.

This chain connects TRBV20-1 to TRBJ2-1, with D unresolved. The length of the CDR3 is 11 residues. Germline lookup yields CDR1 DFQATT and CDR2 SNEGSKA (reference sequence). This chain's CDR3 is CSVPGYNEQFF. CDR3 sequence (DNA): TGCAGCGTCCCAGGCTACAATGAGCAGTTCTTC.

V gene TRBV9 combines with J gene TRBJ2-3; 8 nucleotides match TRBD2. The CDR3 is 15 amino acids. The V and J ends lost 6 bases and 2 bases, in that order; junction bases with no gene match: 8. Per germline, CDR1 SGDLS and CDR2 YYNGEE. The CDR3 bases are TGTGCCAGCAACGGGGGGGGGACCCTCACAGATACGCAGTATTTT. Residues: CASNGGGTLTDTQYF.

The rearrangement uses TRBV29-1 and TRBJ1-4, with a weak D call TRBD1 (6 bases). CDR3 length: 12 amino acids. CDR1 is SQVTM, CDR2 ANQGSEA, per germline. The V gene lost 3 bases and the J gene lost 13 bases, with 15 bases spanning the gap. The CDR3 region is CSVDRGQGGLFF. The CDR3 DNA reads TGCAGCGTTGACAGGGGCCAGGGAGGACTGTTTTTT.

The chain is built from TRBV4-3 and TRBJ1-5; TRBD1 matches at 7 bases. CDR3 length: 14 amino acids. V shed 5 bases and J 8 bases; nucleotides not matched to a gene: 9. CDR1 and CDR2 from the germline V gene are LGHNA and YSLEER. CDR3 DNA: TGCGCCAGCAGCGTACAACTGGGGACAGAGCCCCAGCATTTT. It encodes CASSVQLGTEPQHF.

V and J are TRBV7-9 and TRBJ2-1, with 9 bases matching TRBD1. Per the germline V gene, CDR1 is SEHNR and CDR2 is FQNEAQ (reference sequence). Germline trimming cut 3 bases from V and 7 bases from J; bases unmatched to any gene: 4. This CDR3 has 14 amino acids. The CDR3 coding sequence is TGTGCCAGCAGCTTCACAGGGGGCAGGAATGAGCAGTTCTTC. Encoded protein: CASSFTGGRNEQFF.

J is TRBJ2-2 and V is TRBV11-3; 8 positions match TRBD2. There are 16 residues in the CDR3. Trimming removed 5 bases from V and 2 bases from J; junction bases left unmatched: 7. Germline V CDR1 and CDR2: SGHNT, YENEEA. The CDR3 region has the DNA TGTGCCAGCAGCCCGCGCGGGGGGAGAAACACCGGGGAGCTGTTTTTT. Its translation: CASSPRGGRNTGELFF.

The chain has TRBV19 and TRBJ1-2; 10 bases match TRBD1. CDR3 size: 14 residues. Germline V gene sequence: CDR1 LNHDA, CDR2 SQIVND (reference sequence). Trimming took 6 bases from V and 4 from J; bases not matched to a gene: 5. The chain's CDR3 is CASRLDRGFYGYTF. The CDR3, as DNA: TGTGCCAGTAGATTGGACAGGGGGTTCTATGGCTACACCTTC.

The rearrangement uses TRBV9 and TRBJ2-1; 7 nucleotides align to TRBD1. The CDR3 spans 17 residues. V shed 3 bases, J shed 9 bases, and the junction held 18 bases outside the gene matches. CDR1 and CDR2 from the germline V gene are SGDLS and YYNGEE. The CDR3 DNA reads TGTGCCAGCAGCGGAAACCAACAGGGGATGTTACAATTTGAGCAGTTCTTC. It is translated as CASSGNQQGMLQFEQFF.

This chain links TRBV7-2 with TRBJ1-4; 7 bases agree with TRBD1. The germline CDR1 and CDR2 sequences are SGHTA and FQGNSA. V lost 6 bases and J lost 7; bases outside the gene matches: 5. The CDR3 runs to 13 residues. The CDR3 protein is CASSLRGSEKLFF. The CDR3 nucleotides are TGTGCCAGCAGTCTCAGGGGGAGTGAAAAACTGTTTTTT.

The CDR3 sequence is CASSARTGIETQYF. The CDR3 coding sequence is TGTGCCAGCAGCGCCCGGACAGGGATCGAAACGCAGTATTTT. The chain couples TRBV13 to TRBJ2-3; 8 nucleotides align to TRBD1. The junction had 10 bases not matched to a gene; V was cut back by 5 bases and J by 9 bases. CDR3 size: 14 residues. The germline gives CDR1 PRHDT, CDR2 FYEKMQ (reference sequence).

The rearrangement joins TRBV29-1 to TRBJ2-5; D is unresolved. This CDR3 region has 11 residues. Germline V lookup: CDR1 SQVTM, CDR2 ANQGSEA. Between the trimmed V and J ends, which lost 5 bases and 6 bases, there was a span of 10 bases. For the CDR3, the DNA is TGCAGCGTTCGGAGCGAACAGACCCAGTACTTC. Its translation: CSVRSEQTQYF.

This clone was counted only a few times. The V call is TRBV25-1, the J call TRBJ2-7, with D unresolved. CDR3 size: 11 residues. Germline V CDR1 and CDR2: MGHDK, SYGVNS. Trimming took off 4 bases at V and 1 base at J, with 2 bases between the two ends. CDR3 sequence reads: CASSGSYEQYF. In nucleotides, the CDR3 is TGTGCCAGCAGTGGTTCCTACGAGCAGTACTTC.

The rearrangement uses TRBV6-1 and TRBJ2-3, with D maybe TRBD2 (6 bases). This CDR3 region has 15 residues. Germline CDR1 MNHNS, CDR2 SASEGT. V was clipped by 5 bases and J by 3 bases, with 15 bases between them. The chain's CDR3 is CASSPPAGRTDTQYF. As DNA, the CDR3 is TGTGCCAGCAGTCCCCCGGCGGGGCGTACAGATACGCAGTATTTT.

This clone occurred a few times. V usage is TRBV28 and J usage is TRBJ1-1; weak D call: TRBD1 (5 bases). Germline V CDR1 and CDR2: MDHEN, SYDVKM. Between the trimmed V and J ends, which lost 6 bases and 0 bases, there was a span of 14 bases. This CDR3 has 15 amino acids. In nucleotides, the CDR3 is TGTGCCAGCAGCCCCGGGGACCACATGAACACTGAAGCTTTCTTT. It specifies CASSPGDHMNTEAFF.

This clone has a handful of counts. This chain links TRBV18 with TRBJ2-2; D is possibly TRBD1 (6 bases). Germline V CDR1 and CDR2: KGHSH, LQKENI. CDR3 size: 16 residues. V shed 0 bases and J shed 3 bases, with 11 bases lying between them. The CDR3 reads CASSPPTGMDTGELFF. The CDR3, as DNA: TGTGCCAGCTCACCACCTACAGGGATGGACACCGGGGAGCTGTTTTTT.

The chain has TRBV2 and TRBJ2-4; possibly TRBD2 for D (5 bases). Looked up from germline, CDR1 is SNHLY and CDR2 is FYNNEI. V was shortened by 5 bases and J by 6 bases, with 14 bases between the two germline ends. CDR3 length: 14 residues. The CDR3 nucleotides read TGTGCCAGCAGTACAAGCCCTCGGGGAAACATTCAGTACTTC. As protein: CASSTSPRGNIQYF.

This clone was seen more than once but under ten times. In DNA, the CDR3 is TGTGCCACCAGCAGAGGACACCAGAATCTGGATGGCTACACCTTC. This translates into CATSRGHQNLDGYTF. The chain uses TRBV15 and TRBJ1-2; D is undetermined. Germline assignment: CDR1 LNHNV and CDR2 YYDKDF (reference sequence). V lost 1 base and J lost 6, with 15 bases in between. This CDR3 contains 15 residues. Full variable domain (outside the CDR3, taken from reference TRBV15 and TRBJ1-2): DAMVIQNPRYQVTQFGKPVTLSCSQTLNHNVMYWYQQKSSQAPKLLFHYYDKDFNNEADTPDNFQSRRPNTSFCFLDIRSPGLGDTAMYLCATSRGHQNLDGYTFGSGTRLTVV.

The V gene is TRBV29-1, the J gene TRBJ1-3; D is unclear. The CDR3 is 13 residues long. Germline V gene data show CDR1 as SQVTM and CDR2 as ANQGSEA. Trimming cost V 5 bases and J 1 base, with 9 bases left between them. CDR3 residues: CSVWIRSGNTIYF. The CDR3 coding sequence is TGCAGCGTTTGGATTCGGTCTGGAAACACCATATATTTT. Using reference TRBV29-1 and TRBJ1-3 for the parts outside the CDR3, the full variable domain is SAVISQKPSRDICQRGTSLTIQCQVDSQVTMMFWYRQQPGQSLTLIATANQGSEATYESGFVIDKFPISRPNLTFSTLTVSNMSPEDSSIYLCSVWIRSGNTIYFGEGSWLTVV.

The rearrangement links TRBV18 to TRBJ1-2, with D unresolved. The V gene lost 5 bases and the J gene lost 4 bases, with 11 bases spanning the gap. CDR3 length equals 13 residues. In germline, CDR1 is KGHSH, CDR2 LQKENI. The CDR3 DNA reads TGTGCCAGCTCATCTACAGTCGGCTATGGCTACACCTTC. Residues: CASSSTVGYGYTF.